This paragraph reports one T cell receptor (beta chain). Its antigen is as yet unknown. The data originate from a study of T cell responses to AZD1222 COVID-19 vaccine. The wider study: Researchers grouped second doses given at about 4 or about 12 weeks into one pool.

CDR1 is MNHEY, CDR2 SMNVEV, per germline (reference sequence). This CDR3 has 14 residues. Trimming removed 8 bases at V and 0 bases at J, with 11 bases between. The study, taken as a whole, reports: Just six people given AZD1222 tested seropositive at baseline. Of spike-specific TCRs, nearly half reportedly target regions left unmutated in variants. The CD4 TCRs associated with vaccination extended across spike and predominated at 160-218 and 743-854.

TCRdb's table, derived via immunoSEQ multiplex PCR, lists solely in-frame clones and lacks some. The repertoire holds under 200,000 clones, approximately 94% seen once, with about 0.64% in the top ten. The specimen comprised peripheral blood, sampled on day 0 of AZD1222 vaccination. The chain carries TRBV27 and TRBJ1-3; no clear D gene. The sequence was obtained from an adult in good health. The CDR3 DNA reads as TGTGCCAGCCGGCCATTGAGCTCTGGAAACACCATATATTTT. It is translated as CASRPLSSGNTIYF.